This is a list of T cell receptor beta chains from one sample in a study of blood T cell repertoires in COVID-19. Sequencing was performed with immunoSEQ multiplex PCR; in TCRdb, only in-frame clones are kept and a portion is missing. The sample yields more than 150,000 clones, around nine tenths seen once. Sequencing was performed on peripheral blood. These receptors were obtained from a woman aged 70-85 years with COVID-19, enrolled during active disease. The conserved cysteine and the conserved F or W are not part of the CDR3 here. Each record gives: J gene, V gene, CDR3 protein.

>TRBJ1-1|TRBV29-1
STRQGNTEAF
>TRBJ1-6|TRBV7-9
ASSRGDYNSPLH
>TRBJ2-4|TRBV5-4
ASSQRQGENIQY
>TRBJ1-3|TRBV18
ASSPSLEMRGRGGGNTIY
>TRBJ2-5|TRBV5-6
ASSLLQPEGTQY
>TRBJ1-2|TRBV19
ASSIAGPTWGYT
>TRBJ1-5|TRBV28
ASTAATYSNQPQH
>TRBJ1-5|TRBV30
AWSGEGVSNQPQH
>TRBJ2-7|TRBV7-9
ASSLLDSKDEQY
>TRBJ2-5|TRBV12-5
ASGRGALQETQY
>TRBJ1-1|TRBV4-1
ASSLGTRGTEAF
>TRBJ1-2|TRBV19
ASSPRTGYGYT
>TRBJ2-4|TRBV7-2
ASSTRTGLAKNIQY
>TRBJ2-7|TRBV7-6
ASSLARGGSIYEQY
>TRBJ1-5|TRBV10-3
ASGDGWDQPQH
>TRBJ2-2|TRBV18
ASSRGAGTGELF
>TRBJ1-2|TRBV28
ASSLRGLGGYT
>TRBJ2-5|TRBV12-3/TRBV12-4
ASRRRGSETQY
>TRBJ1-4|TRBV30
AWSSGTTNEKLF